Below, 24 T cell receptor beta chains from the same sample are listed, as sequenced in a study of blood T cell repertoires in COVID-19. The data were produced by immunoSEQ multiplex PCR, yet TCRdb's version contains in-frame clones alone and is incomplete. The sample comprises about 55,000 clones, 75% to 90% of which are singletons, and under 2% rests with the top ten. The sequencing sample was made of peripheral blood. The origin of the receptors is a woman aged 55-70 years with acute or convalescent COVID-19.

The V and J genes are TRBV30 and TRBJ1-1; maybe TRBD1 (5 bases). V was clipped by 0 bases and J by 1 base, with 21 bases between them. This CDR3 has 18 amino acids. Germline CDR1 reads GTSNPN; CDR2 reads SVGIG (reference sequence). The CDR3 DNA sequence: TGTGCCTGGAGTGTTCTAGGTTGGGTGACGGACAAGAACACTGAAGCTTTCTTT. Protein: CAWSVLGWVTDKNTEAFF.

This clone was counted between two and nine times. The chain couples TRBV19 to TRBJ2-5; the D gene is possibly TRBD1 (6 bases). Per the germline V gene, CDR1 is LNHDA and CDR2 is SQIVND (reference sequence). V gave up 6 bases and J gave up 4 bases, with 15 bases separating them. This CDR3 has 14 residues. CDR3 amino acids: CASRSRETGETQYF. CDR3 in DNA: TGTGCCAGTAGGTCCAGGGAGACAGGAGAGACCCAGTACTTC.

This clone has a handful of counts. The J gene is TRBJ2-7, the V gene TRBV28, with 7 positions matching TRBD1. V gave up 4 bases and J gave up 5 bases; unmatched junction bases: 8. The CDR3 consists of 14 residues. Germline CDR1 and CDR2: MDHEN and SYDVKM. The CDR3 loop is CASSSLTGAHEQYF. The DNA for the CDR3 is TGTGCCAGCAGTTCACTCACAGGGGCGCACGAGCAGTACTTC. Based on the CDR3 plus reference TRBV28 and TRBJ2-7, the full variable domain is DVKVTQSSRYLVKRTGEKVFLECVQDMDHENMFWYRQDPGLGLRLIYFSYDVKMKEKGDIPEGYSVSREKKERFSLILESASTNQTSMYLCASSSLTGAHEQYFGPGTRLTVT.

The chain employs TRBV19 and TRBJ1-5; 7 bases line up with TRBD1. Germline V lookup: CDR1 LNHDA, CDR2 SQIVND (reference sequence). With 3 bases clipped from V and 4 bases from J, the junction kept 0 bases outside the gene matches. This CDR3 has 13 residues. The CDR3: CASSMGQNQPQHF. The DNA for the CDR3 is TGTGCCAGTAGTATGGGACAGAATCAGCCCCAGCATTTT.

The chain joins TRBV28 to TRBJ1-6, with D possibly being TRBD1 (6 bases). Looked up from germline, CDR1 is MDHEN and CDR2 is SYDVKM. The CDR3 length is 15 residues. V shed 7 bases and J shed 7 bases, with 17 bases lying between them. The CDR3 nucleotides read TGTGCCAGCACCGGGACAACCGGGCCAAATTCACCCCTCCACTTT. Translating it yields CASTGTTGPNSPLHF.

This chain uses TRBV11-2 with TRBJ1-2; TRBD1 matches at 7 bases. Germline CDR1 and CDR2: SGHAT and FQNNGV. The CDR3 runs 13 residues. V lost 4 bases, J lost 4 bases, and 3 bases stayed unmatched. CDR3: CASSSTGPYGYTF. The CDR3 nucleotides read TGTGCCAGCAGCTCGACAGGGCCCTATGGCTACACCTTC.

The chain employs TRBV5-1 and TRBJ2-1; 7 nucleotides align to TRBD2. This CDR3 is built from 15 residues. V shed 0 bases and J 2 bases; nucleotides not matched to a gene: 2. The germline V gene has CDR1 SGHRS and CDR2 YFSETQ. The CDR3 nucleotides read TGCGCCAGCAGCTTGGGAGCGGGGACCTACAATGAGCAGTTCTTC. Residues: CASSLGAGTYNEQFF.

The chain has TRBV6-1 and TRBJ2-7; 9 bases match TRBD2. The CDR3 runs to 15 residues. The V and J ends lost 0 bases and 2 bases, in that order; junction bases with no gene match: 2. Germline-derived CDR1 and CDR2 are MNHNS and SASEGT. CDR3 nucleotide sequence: TGTGCCAGCAGTGAAGCGACTAGCGGTACCTACGAGCAGTACTTC. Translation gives CASSEATSGTYEQYF.

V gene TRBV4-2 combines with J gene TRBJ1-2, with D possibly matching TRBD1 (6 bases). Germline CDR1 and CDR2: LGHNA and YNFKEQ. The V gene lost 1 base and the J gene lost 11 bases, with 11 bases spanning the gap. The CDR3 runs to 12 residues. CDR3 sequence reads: CASSQGTALYTF. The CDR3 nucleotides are TGTGCCAGCAGCCAAGGGACAGCTTTATACACCTTC.

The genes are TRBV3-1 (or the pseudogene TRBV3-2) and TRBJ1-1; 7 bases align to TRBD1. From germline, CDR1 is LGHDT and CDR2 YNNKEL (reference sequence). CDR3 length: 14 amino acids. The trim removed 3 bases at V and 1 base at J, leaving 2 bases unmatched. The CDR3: CASSQRQGNTEAFF. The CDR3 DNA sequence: TGTGCCAGCAGCCAGCGACAGGGGAACACTGAAGCTTTCTTT.

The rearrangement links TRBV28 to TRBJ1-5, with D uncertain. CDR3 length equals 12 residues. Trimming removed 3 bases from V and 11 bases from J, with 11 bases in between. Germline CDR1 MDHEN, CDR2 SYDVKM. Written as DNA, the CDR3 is TGTGCCAGCAGTTTGGGAGGGCCCTCCCAGCATTTT. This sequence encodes CASSLGGPSQHF.

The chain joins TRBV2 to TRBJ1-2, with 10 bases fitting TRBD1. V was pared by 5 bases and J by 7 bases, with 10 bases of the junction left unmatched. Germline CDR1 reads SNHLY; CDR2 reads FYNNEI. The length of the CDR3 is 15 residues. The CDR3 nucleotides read TGTGCCAGCAGTACTCGGGACAGGGGACGGGGTGGCTACACCTTC. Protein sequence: CASSTRDRGRGGYTF.

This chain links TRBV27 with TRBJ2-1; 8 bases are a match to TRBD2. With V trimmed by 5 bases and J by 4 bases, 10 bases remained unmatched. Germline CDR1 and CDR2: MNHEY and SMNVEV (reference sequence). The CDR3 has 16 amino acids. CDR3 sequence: CASSTSLAGKYNEQFF. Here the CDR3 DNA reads TGTGCCAGCAGTACCTCCCTAGCGGGCAAATACAATGAGCAGTTCTTC.

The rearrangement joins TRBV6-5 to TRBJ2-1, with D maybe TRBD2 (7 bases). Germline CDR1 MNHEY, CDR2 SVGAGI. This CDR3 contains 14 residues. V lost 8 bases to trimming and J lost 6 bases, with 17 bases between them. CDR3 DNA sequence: TGTGCCAGCGGATGGGGGGGGCCTGGCAATGAGCAGTTCTTC. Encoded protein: CASGWGGPGNEQFF.

CDR3 sequence (DNA): TGTGCCAGCAGCAGAGGACAGGGGAGACTTAACTATGGCTACACCTTC. This codes for CASSRGQGRLNYGYTF. The V call is TRBV5-4, the J call TRBJ1-2, with 9 bases matching TRBD1. The CDR3 totals 16 residues. Germline CDR1 is SGHNT and CDR2 is YYREEE (reference sequence). With V trimmed by 4 bases and J by 1 base, 8 bases remained unmatched. The variable domain in full, completed from reference TRBV5-4 and TRBJ1-2, reads ETGVTQSPTHLIKTRGQQVTLRCSSQSGHNTVSWYQQALGQGPQFIFQYYREEENGRGNFPPRFSGLQFPNYSSELNVNALELDDSALYLCASSRGQGRLNYGYTFGSGTRLTVV.

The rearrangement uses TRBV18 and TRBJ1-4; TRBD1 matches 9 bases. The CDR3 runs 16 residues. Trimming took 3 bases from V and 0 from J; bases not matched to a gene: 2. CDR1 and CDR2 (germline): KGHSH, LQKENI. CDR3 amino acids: CASSPGQGTTNEKLFF. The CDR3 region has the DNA TGTGCCAGCTCACCTGGACAGGGGACAACTAATGAAAAACTGTTTTTT.

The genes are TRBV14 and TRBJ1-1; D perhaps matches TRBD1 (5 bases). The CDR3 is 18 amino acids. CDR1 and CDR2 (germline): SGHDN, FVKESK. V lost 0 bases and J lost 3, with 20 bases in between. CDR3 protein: CASSQEIERRGLYTEAFF. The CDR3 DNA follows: TGTGCCAGCAGCCAAGAAATCGAACGTAGGGGTTTATACACTGAAGCTTTCTTT.

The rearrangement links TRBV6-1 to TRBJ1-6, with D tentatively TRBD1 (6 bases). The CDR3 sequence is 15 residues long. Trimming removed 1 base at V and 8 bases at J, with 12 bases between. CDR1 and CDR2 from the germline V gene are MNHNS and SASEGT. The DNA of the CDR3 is TGTGCCAGCAGTGAAGTCCCAGGGGCGTATTCACCCCTCCACTTT. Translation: CASSEVPGAYSPLHF.

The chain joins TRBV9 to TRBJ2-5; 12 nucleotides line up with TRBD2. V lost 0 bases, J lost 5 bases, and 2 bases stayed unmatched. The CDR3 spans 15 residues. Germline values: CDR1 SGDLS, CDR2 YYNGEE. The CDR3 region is CASSVGLAGVETQYF. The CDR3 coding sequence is TGTGCCAGCAGCGTAGGACTAGCGGGAGTGGAGACCCAGTACTTC.

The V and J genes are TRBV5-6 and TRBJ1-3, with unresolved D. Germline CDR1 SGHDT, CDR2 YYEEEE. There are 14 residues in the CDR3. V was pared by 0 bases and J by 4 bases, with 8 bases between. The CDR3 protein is CASSLAGVGNTIYF. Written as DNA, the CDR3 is TGTGCCAGCAGCTTGGCCGGGGTCGGAAACACCATATATTTT.

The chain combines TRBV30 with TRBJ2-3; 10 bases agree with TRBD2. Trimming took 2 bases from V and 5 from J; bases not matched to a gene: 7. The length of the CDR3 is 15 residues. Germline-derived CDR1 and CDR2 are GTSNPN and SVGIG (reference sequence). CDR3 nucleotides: TGTGCCTGGAGTACGCTAGCGGGAGATCAAGATACGCAGTATTTT. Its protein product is CAWSTLAGDQDTQYF.

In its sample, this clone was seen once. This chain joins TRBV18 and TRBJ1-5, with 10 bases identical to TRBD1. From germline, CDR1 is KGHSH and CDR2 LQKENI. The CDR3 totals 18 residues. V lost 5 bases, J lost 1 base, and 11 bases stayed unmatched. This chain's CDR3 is CASSATGGAGGSNQPQHF. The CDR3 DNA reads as TGTGCCAGCTCAGCGACAGGGGGCGCGGGTGGGAGCAATCAGCCCCAGCATTTT.

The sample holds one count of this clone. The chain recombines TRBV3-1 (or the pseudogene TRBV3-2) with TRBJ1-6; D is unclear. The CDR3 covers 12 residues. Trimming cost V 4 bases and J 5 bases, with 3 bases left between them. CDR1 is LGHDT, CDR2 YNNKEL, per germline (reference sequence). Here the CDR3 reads CASSLNNSPLHF. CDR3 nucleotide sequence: TGTGCCAGCAGCCTAAATAATTCACCCCTCCACTTT.

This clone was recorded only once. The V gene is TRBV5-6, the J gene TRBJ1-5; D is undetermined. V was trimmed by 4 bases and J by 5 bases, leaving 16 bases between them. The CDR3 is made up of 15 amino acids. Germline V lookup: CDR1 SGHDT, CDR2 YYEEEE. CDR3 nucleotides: TGTGCCAGCAGCATCATGCACGGGATTCATCAGCCCCAGCATTTT. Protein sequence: CASSIMHGIHQPQHF.